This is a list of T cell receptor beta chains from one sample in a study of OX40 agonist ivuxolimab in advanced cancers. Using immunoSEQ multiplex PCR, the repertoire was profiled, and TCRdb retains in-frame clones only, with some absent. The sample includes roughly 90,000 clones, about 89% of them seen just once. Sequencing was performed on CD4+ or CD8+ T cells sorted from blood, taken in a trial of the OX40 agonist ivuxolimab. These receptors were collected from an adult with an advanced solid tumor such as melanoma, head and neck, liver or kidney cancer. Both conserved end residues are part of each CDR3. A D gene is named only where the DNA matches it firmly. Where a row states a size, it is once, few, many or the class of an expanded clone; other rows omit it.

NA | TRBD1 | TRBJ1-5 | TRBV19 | TGTGCCAGTACCGGACAGGGGGCGAAAGGGCCCCAGCATTTT | CASTGQGAKGPQHF
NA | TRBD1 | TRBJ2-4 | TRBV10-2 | TGCGCCAGCAGTGAGTCCCAGGGGGTGGTGAACATTCAGTACTTC | CASSESQGVVNIQYF
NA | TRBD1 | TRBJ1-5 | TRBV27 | TGTGCCAGCAGCCGGGACAGCAACAATCAGCCCCAGCATTTT | CASSRDSNNQPQHF
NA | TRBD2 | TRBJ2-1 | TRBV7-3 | TGTGCCAGCAGCTCCAGAGCGGGAGAGTACAATGAGCAGTTCTTC | CASSSRAGEYNEQFF
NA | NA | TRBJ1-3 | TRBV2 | TGTGCCAGCAGTGATCCGGCGGTTAACACCATATATTTT | CASSDPAVNTIYF
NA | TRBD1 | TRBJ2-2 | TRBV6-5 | TGTGCCAGCAGACCAACAGGGGAGAACACCGGGGAGCTGTTTTTT | CASRPTGENTGELFF
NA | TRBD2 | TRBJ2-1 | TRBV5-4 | TGTGCCAGCAGCTTGGGACTAGCGGGAGACGGTGAGCAGTTCTTC | CASSLGLAGDGEQFF
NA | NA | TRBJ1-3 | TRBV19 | TGTGCCAGTAGTCCTCCAGGTGGCACCATATATTTT | CASSPPGGTIYF
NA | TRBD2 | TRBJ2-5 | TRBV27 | TGTGCCAGCAGTTTTACCGGGACTAGCCATCGTGAGACCCAGTACTTC | CASSFTGTSHRETQYF
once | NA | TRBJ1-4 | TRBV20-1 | TGCAGTGCTAGGGCGAATGAAAAACTGTTTTTT | CSARANEKLFF
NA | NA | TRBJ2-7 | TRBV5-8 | TGTGCCAGCAGCTTCTTTAGCCCGACCGAGCAGTACTTC | CASSFFSPTEQYF
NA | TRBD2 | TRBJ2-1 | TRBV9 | TGTGCCAGCAGCGTCGGGGGACTAGGTATAGGTGAGCAGTTCTTC | CASSVGGLGIGEQFF
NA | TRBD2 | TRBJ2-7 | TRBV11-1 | TGTGCCAGCAGCTTAGTTCCTAGCGGGAACGAGCAGTACTTC | CASSLVPSGNEQYF
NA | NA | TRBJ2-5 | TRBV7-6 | TGTGCCAGCAGCCAAAGACCCGGGGTTGATGGGACCCAGTACTTC | CASSQRPGVDGTQYF
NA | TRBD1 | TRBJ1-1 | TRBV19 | TGTGCCAGTAAGGTCGGGACAGGGGCCTTGAACACTGAAGCTTTCTTT | CASKVGTGALNTEAFF
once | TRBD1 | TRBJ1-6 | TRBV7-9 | TGTGCCAGCAGCTTATTGCCAGGGGGTGGTTCACCCCTCCACTTT | CASSLLPGGGSPLHF
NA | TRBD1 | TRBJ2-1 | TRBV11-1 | TGTGCCAGCAGTTGGACAGGGAGTCCCTACAATGAGCAGTTCTTC | CASSWTGSPYNEQFF
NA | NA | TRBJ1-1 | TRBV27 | TGTGCCAGCAGGGCACCTCGTCGCTTGAACACTGAAGCTTTCTTT | CASRAPRRLNTEAFF
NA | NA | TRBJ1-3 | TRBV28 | TGTGCCAGCAGCCTCAGACAGACGGCCGGAAACACCATATATTTT | CASSLRQTAGNTIYF
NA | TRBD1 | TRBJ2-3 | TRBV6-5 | TGTGCCAGCAGTTATCGGACAGGGAGAGATACGCAGTATTTT | CASSYRTGRDTQYF
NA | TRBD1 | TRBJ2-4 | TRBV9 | TGTGCCAGCAGCGTAGAGGGACAGGGTCATATTCAGTACTTC | CASSVEGQGHIQYF
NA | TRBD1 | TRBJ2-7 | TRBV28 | TGTGCCAGCAGTTTCACGCCCGACAGGGTAGGCTACGAGCAGTACTTC | CASSFTPDRVGYEQYF
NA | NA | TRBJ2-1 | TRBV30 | TGTGCCTGGATTCCACAGTATTCCTACAATGAGCAGTTCTTC | CAWIPQYSYNEQFF
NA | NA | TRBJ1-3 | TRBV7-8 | TGTGCCAGCAGCTTACTCGCCAGGGTTTTTTTAGACACCATATATTTT | CASSLLARVFLDTIYF
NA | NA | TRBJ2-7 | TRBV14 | TGTGCCAGCGGAGGGGGTTTCTACGAGCAGTACTTC | CASGGGFYEQYF
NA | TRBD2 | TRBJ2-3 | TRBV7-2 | TGTGCCAGCAGCCGTCGTGTCCCCGGGACTAGTGACACAGATACGCAGTATTTT | CASSRRVPGTSDTDTQYF
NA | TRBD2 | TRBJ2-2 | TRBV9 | TGTGCCAGCAGAGCCGGGACTAGCGGTCTCGGGGAGCTGTTTTTT | CASRAGTSGLGELFF
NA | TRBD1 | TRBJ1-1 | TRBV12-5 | TGTGCTAGTGGACCGGACAGGGGGCTTTCGGCTGAAGCTTTCTTT | CASGPDRGLSAEAFF
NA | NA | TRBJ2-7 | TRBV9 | TGTGCCAGCAGCGAAACAGGGTACGAGCAGTACTTC | CASSETGYEQYF
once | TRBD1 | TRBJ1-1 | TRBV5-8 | TGTGCCAGCAGCACGGAGCGACAGGGACGGACTGAAGCTTTCTTT | CASSTERQGRTEAFF
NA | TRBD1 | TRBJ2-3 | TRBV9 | TGTGCCAGCAGCACTCCCGGGACAGGGACAGATACGCAGTATTTT | CASSTPGTGTDTQYF
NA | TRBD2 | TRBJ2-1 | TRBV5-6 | TGTGCCAGCAGCATGACTAGCGGGGGTGACAATGAGCAGTTCTTC | CASSMTSGGDNEQFF
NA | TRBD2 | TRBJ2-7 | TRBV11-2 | TGTGCCAGCAGCCCGGGGGGAGCGGGAGTTCTCGAGCAGTACTTC | CASSPGGAGVLEQYF
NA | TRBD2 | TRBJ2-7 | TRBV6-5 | TGTGCCAGCAGGGGCACTAGCGCTAACTCCTACGAGCAGTACTTC | CASRGTSANSYEQYF
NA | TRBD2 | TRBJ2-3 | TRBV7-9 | TGTGCCAGCGGGGGGGAACCTAGCACAGATACGCAGTATTTT | CASGGEPSTDTQYF
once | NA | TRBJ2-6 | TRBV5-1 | TGCGCCACCTCGACAGCCACAAGCTCTGGGGCCAACGTCCTGACTTTC | CATSTATSSGANVLTF
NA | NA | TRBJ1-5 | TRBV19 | TGTGCCAGTAGTATCTTTTATGCCGGGACACAGAATCAGCCCCAGCATTTT | CASSIFYAGTQNQPQHF
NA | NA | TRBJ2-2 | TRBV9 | TGTGCCAGCAGCGACACAGGGTTAGACACCGGGGAGCTGTTTTTT | CASSDTGLDTGELFF
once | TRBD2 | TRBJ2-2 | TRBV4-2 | TGTGCCAGCAGCCAACTCGGGACTAGCGCGAACACCGGGGAGCTGTTTTTT | CASSQLGTSANTGELFF
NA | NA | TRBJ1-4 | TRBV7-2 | TGTGCCAGCAGCATAGACAGTGCAACTAATGAAAAACTGTTTTTT | CASSIDSATNEKLFF
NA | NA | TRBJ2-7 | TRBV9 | TGTGCCAGCAGCGTAGTCCAGTACGGCGAGCAGTACTTC | CASSVVQYGEQYF
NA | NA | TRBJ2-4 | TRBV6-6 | TGTGCCAGCAGGAGGGGACTCCTATTAGCCAAAAACATTCAGTACTTC | CASRRGLLLAKNIQYF
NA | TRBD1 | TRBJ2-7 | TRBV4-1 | TGCGCCAGCAGCCAAGTGGTACAGGGGGCCAACGAGCAGTACTTC | CASSQVVQGANEQYF
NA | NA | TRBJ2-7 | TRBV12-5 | TGTGCTAGTGGTCCCCCCAGGGGTGGCTCCTACGAGCAGTACTTC | CASGPPRGGSYEQYF
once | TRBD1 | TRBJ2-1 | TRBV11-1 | TGTGCCAGCAGCTGGGACAGGGTATGGGATGAGCAGTTCTTC | CASSWDRVWDEQFF
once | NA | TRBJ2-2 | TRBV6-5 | TGTGCCAGCAGTCCCAGGGGTACCACCGGGGAGCTGTTTTTT | CASSPRGTTGELFF
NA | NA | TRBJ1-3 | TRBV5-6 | TGTGCCAGCAGCTTCGCGTTTTCCTCTGGAAACACCATATATTTT | CASSFAFSSGNTIYF
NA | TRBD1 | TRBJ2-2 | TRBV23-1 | TGCGCCAGCAGTCGTACGGGACAGCGGAACACCGGGGAGCTGTTTTTT | CASSRTGQRNTGELFF
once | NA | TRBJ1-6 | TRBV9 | TGTGCCAGCTCGGGCCAGGGGTTTTCACCCCTCCACTTT | CASSGQGFSPLHF
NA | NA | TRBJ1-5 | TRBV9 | TGTGCCAGCAGCGTAGGGGATAGCAATCAGCCCCAGCATTTT | CASSVGDSNQPQHF
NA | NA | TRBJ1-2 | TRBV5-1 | TGCGCCAGCAGCATGGAGGGGGATCTTAGCTATGGCTACACCTTC | CASSMEGDLSYGYTF
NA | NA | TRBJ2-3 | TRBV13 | TGTGCCAGCAGCTTCAGGTCTAGCACAGATACGCAGTATTTT | CASSFRSSTDTQYF
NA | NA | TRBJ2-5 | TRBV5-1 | TGCGCCAGCAGCTTTTCAGGGGAGCAGTACTTC | CASSFSGEQYF
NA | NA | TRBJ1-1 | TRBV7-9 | TGTGCCAGCGGACCGGCACAGGGTCGGAACACTGAAGCTTTCTTT | CASGPAQGRNTEAFF
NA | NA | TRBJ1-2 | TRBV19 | TGTGCCAGTAGTATGGGCCAGGGGTATGGCTACACCTTC | CASSMGQGYGYTF
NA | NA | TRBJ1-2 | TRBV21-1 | TGTGCCAGCAGCCGGGACTCATCCTATGGCTACACCTTC | CASSRDSSYGYTF
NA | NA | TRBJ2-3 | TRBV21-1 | TGTGCCAGCAAGAGGGCCCCGTCCGGAGATACGCAGTATTTT | CASKRAPSGDTQYF
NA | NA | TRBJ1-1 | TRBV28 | TGTGCCAGCAGTTCCCACAGGGCCGACACTGAAGCTTTCTTT | CASSSHRADTEAFF